This TCR beta chain was sequenced for a study of blood T cell repertoires in COVID-19. Note on this clone: Other DNA variants within this sample encode the same CDR3.

Profiled with immunoSEQ multiplex PCR; TCRdb holds only in-frame clones, not every one. The repertoire consists of some 260,000 clones, with nearly 90% occurring once and the leading ten covering around 3.3%. This clonotype originated in a young man with active or convalescent COVID-19. The sequenced material came from peripheral blood.

CDR3: CASSLTLAGGPNEQFF. In DNA form, the CDR3 reads TGCGCCAGCAGCTTGACCCTAGCGGGAGGGCCCAATGAGCAGTTCTTC. The gene calls are TRBV5-1 and TRBJ2-1; 12 nucleotides line up with TRBD2. The trim removed 1 base at V and 6 bases at J, leaving 5 bases unmatched. The germline V gene encodes CDR1 SGHRS and CDR2 YFSETQ. This CDR3 comprises 16 residues.